This TCR beta chain was captured in a study of blood T cell repertoires in COVID-19. Germline loops: CDR1 GTSNPN, CDR2 SVGIG (reference sequence). Germline trimming cut 5 bases from V and 4 bases from J; bases unmatched to any gene: 7. CDR3 size: 14 residues. Original methodology: Estimation of nucleated cell counts was performed using reference gene primer amplification. Profiling relied on immunoSEQ multiplex PCR, and the TCRdb table lists in-frame clones only, not all of them. V, J and clone size are taken as reported in that table, and D and trimming were inferred from the DNA itself. Among just over 300,000 clones listed, under 90% were seen once. Seattle's cohort entered during active infection and was followed longitudinally.

The TCR sequence derives from a woman in her twenties or thirties with COVID-19, enrolled during active disease. V gene TRBV30 combines with J gene TRBJ1-4; 7 bases match TRBD1. The sample consisted of peripheral blood. The chain's CDR3 is CAWGLRDSNEKLFF. Written as DNA, the CDR3 is TGTGCCTGGGGCCTCCGGGACAGTAATGAAAAACTGTTTTTT.